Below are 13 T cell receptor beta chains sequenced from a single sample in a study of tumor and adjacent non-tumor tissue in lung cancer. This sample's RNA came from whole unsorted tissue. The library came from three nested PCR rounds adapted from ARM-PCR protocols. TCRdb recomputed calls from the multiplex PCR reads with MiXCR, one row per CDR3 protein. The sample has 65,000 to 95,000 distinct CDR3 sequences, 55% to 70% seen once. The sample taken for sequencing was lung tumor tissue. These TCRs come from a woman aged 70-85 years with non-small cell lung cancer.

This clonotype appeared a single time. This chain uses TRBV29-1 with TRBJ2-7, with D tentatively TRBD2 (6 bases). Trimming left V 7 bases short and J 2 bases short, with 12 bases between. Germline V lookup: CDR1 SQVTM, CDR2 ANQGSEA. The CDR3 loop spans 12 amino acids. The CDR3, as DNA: TGCAGCGGGGGAGCGGGCCCCTACGAGCAGTACTTC. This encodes CSGGAGPYEQYF.

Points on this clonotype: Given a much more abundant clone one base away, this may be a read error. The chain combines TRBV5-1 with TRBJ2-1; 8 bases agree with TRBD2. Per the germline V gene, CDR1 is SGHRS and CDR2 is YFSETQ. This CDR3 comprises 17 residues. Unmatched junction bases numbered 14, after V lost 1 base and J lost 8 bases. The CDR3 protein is CASSLIAPGLEADEQFF. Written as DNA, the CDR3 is TGCGCCAGCAGCTTGATAGCTCCGGGACTAGAAGCGGATGAGCAGTTCTTC.

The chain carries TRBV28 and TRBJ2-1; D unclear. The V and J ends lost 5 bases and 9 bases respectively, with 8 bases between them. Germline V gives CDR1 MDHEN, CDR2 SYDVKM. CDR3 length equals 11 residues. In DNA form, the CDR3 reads TGTGCCAGCAGTAGAGCTGGTGAGCAGTTCTTC. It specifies CASSRAGEQFF.

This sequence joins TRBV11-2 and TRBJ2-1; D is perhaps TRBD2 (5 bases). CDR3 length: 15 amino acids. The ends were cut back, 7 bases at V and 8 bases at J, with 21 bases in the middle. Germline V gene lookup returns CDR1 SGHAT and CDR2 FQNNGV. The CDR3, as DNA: TGTGCCAGCAAAGTTGCAGGACTTGCGTGGGATGAGCAGTTCTTC. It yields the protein CASKVAGLAWDEQFF.

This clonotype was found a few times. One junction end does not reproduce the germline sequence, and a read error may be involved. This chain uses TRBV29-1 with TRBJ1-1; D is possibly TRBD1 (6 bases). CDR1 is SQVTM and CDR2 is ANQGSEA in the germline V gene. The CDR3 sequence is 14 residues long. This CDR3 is CNVEDDRKGTEAFF. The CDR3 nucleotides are TGCAACGTCGAAGATGACAGGAAGGGAACTGAAGCCTTCTTT.

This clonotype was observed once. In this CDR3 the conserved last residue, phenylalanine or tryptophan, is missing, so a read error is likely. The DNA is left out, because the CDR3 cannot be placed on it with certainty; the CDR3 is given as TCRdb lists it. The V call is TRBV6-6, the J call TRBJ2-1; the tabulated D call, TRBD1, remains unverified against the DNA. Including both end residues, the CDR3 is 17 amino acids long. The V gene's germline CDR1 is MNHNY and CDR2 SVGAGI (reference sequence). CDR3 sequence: CASSPPRDTRQYNEQLS.

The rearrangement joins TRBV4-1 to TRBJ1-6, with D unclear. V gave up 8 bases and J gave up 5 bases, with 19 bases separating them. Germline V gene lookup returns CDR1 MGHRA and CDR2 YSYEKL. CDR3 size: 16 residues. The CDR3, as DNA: TGCGCCAGCGGCTATTCCACACTCACCGATAATTCACCCCTCCACTTT. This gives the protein CASGYSTLTDNSPLHF.

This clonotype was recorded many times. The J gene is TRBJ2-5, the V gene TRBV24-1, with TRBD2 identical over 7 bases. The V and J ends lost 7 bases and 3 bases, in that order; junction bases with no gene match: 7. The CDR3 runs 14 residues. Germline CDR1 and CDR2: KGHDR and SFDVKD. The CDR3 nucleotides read TGTGCCACCAGGGGGGGGGAGTTGAAAGAGACCCAGTACTTC. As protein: CATRGGELKETQYF.

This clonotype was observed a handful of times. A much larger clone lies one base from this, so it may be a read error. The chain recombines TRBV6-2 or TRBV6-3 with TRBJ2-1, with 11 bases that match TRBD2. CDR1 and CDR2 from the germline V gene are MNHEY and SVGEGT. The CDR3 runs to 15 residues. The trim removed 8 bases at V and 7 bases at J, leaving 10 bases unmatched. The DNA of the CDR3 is TGTGCCAGCGCCCAGGCGCTAGCGGGAGGTAATGAGCAGTTCTTC. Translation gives CASAQALAGGNEQFF.

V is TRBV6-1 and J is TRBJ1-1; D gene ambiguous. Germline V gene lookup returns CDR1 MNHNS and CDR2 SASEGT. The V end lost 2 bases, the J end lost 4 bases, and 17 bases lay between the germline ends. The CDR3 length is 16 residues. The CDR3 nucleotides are TGTGCCAGCAGTGAAATCCCCCGACCCTGCGGCACTGAAGCTTTCTTT. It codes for CASSEIPRPCGTEAFF.

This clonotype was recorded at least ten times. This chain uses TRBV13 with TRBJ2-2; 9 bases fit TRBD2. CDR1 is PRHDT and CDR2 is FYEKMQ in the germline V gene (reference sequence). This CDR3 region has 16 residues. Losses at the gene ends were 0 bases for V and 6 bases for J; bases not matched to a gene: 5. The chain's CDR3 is CASSLGAGGLAGELFF. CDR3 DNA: TGTGCCAGCAGCTTAGGAGCGGGAGGTCTTGCCGGGGAGCTGTTTTTT.

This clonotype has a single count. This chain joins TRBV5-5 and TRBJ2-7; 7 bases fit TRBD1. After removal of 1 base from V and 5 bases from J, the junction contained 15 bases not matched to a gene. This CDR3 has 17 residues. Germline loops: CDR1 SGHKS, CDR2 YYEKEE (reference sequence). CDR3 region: CASSLRGQTDPTNEQYF. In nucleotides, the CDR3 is TGTGCCAGCAGCTTGAGGGGGCAAACAGACCCGACCAACGAGCAGTACTTC.

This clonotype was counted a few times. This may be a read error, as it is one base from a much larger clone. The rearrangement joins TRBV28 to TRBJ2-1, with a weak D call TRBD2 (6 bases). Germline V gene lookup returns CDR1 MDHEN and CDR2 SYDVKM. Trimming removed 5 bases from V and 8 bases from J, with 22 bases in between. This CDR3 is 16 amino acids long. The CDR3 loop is CASSIDRDFKVHEQFF. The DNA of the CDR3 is TGTGCCAGCAGTATTGACCGGGACTTCAAGGTCCATGAGCAGTTCTTC.